This TCR beta chain stems from a study of OX40 agonist ivuxolimab in advanced cancers. Assay used: immunoSEQ multiplex PCR; TCRdb lists only in-frame clones, some missing. The sample consists of about 32,000 clones, roughly 76% of them appearing once. Trimming removed 0 bases at V and 0 bases at J, with 8 bases between. CDR1 is SGHRS and CDR2 is YFSETQ in the germline V gene. The CDR3 totals 15 residues. The rearrangement uses TRBV5-1 and TRBJ2-3, with a possible D match to TRBD1 (6 bases). The clonotype comes from an adult with an advanced solid tumor such as melanoma, head and neck, liver or kidney cancer. The material was CD4+ or CD8+ T cells sorted from blood, obtained in a trial of the OX40 agonist ivuxolimab. The CDR3 spells CASSLGDRSTDTQYF. The CDR3 DNA follows: TGCGCCAGCAGCTTGGGCGACAGGAGCACAGATACGCAGTATTTT.